The TCR beta chain under discussion was sequenced for a study of shared clonotypes between healthy human individuals. Study in general: In total, the donors were two women and three men aged 18 to 49.

The assay was run at deep level. Study processing details: ImmunoSEQ output lacked quality scores and full-length reads, limiting matched filtering. Some clones are missing from TCRdb's copy, which holds only in-frame ones; the method was immunoSEQ multiplex PCR. V, J and clone size are taken as reported in that table, and D and trimming were inferred from the DNA itself. This sample yields about 1 million clones, of which around 76% are seen a single time; 1.4% belongs to the top ten. V gave up 4 bases and J gave up 4 bases; unmatched junction bases: 7. Germline assignment: CDR1 SGHRS and CDR2 YFSETQ. The CDR3 is 16 amino acids. On this clone: The sample contains more than one DNA sequence encoding this CDR3.

J is TRBJ2-2 and V is TRBV5-1; 10 bases agree with TRBD1. This clonotype was obtained from a man aged 18 to 30 in good health. The sequenced material came from memory CD4+ T cells sorted from blood. Subset given: CD45RA-negative fraction. This chain's CDR3 is CASSPPGQGRTGELFF. The CDR3 DNA reads as TGCGCCAGCAGCCCTCCGGGACAGGGGCGCACCGGGGAGCTGTTTTTT.